This T cell receptor (beta chain) stems from a study of sequential checkpoint blockade in melanoma. Looking at the study overall: Arm A got nivolumab then ipilimumab; arm B the reverse, 1:1.

The sample holds one count of this clone. As for treatment: randomized to nivolumab then ipilimumab (arm A) or the reverse (arm B). Germline V gene lookup returns CDR1 SGDLS and CDR2 YYNGEE. Trimming took 6 bases from V and 2 from J, leaving 10 bases between them. This CDR3 has 13 residues. The protocol was immunoSEQ multiplex PCR, while the TCRdb copy is restricted to in-frame clones and leaves out a portion. This table has fewer than 35,000 clones, 75% to 90% appearing once. This chain connects TRBV9 to TRBJ2-3; D is undetermined. The input for sequencing was CD8+ T cells sorted from blood (inferred from file names), taken from a patient given nivolumab and ipilimumab in sequence. This TCR was recovered from a human donor with melanoma. CDR3 protein: CASNYLYTDTQYF. DNA for the CDR3: TGTGCCAGCAACTACCTTTACACAGATACGCAGTATTTT. Using reference TRBV9 and TRBJ2-3 for the parts outside the CDR3, the full variable domain is DSGVTQTPKHLITATGQRVTLRCSPRSGDLSVYWYQQSLDQGLQFLIQYYNGEERAKGNILERFSAQQFPDLHSELNLSSLELGDSALYFCASNYLYTDTQYFGPGTRLTVL.